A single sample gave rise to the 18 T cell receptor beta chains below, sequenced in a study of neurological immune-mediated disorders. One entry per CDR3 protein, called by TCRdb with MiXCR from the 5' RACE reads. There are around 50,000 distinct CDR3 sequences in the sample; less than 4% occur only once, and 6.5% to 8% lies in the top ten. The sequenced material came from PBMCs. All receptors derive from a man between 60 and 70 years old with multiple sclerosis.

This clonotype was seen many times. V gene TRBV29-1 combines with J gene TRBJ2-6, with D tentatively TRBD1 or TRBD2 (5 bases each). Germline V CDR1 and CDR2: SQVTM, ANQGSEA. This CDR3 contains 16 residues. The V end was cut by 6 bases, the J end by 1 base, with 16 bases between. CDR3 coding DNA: TGCAGCGTGACCCGGGACGTTGATTCTGGGGCCAACGTCCTGACTTTC. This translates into CSVTRDVDSGANVLTF.

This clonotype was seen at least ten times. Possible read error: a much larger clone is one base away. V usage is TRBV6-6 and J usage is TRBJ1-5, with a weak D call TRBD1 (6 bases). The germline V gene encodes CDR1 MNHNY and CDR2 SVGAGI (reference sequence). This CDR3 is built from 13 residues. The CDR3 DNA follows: TGTGCCAGCTGTGGGGGGCAGGGGAAGCCCCAGAATTTT. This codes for CASCGGQGKPQNF.

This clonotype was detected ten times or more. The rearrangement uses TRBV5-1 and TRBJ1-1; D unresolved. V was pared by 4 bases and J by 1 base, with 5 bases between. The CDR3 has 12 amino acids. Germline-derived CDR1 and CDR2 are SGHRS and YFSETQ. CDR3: CASSQRNTEAFF. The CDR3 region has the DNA TGCGCCAGCAGCCAGAGGAACACTGAAGCTTTCTTT.

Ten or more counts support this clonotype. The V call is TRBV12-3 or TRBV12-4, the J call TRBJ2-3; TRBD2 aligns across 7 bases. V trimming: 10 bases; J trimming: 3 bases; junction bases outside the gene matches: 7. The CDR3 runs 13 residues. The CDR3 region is CATRGGRTDTQYF. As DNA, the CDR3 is TGTGCCACGCGCGGGGGTAGGACAGATACGCAGTATTTT.

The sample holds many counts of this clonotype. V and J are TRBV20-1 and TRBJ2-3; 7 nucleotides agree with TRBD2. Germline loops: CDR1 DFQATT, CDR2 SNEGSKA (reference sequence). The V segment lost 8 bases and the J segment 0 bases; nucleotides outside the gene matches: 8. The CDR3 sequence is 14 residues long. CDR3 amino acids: CSHWGGGSTDTQYF. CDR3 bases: TGCAGTCACTGGGGGGGAGGAAGCACAGATACGCAGTATTTT.

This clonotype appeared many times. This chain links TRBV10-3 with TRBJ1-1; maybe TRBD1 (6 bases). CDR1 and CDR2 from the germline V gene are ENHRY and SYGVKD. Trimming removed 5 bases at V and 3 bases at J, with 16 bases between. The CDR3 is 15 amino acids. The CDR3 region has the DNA TGTGCCATCAGTCCGGGACATGGAGGGGACACTGAAGCTTTCTTT. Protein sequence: CAISPGHGGDTEAFF.

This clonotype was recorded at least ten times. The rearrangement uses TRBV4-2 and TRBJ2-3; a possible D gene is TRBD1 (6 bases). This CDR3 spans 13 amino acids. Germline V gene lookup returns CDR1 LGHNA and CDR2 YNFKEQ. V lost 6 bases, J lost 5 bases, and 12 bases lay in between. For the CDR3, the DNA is TGTGCCAGCAGAGGGGGTGGGGAAGATACGCAGTATTTT. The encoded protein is CASRGGGEDTQYF.

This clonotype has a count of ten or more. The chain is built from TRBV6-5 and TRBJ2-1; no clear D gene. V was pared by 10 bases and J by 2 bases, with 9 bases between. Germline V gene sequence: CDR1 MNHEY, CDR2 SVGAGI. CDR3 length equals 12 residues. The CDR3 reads CANVFPYNEQFF. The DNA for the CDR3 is TGTGCCAACGTGTTCCCCTACAATGAGCAGTTCTTC.

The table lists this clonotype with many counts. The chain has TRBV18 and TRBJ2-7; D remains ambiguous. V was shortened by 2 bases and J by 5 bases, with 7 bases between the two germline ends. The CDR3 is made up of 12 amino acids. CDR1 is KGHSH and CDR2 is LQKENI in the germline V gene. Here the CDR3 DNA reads TGTGCCAGCTCACCAAGTACCGACGAGCAGTACTTC. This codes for CASSPSTDEQYF.

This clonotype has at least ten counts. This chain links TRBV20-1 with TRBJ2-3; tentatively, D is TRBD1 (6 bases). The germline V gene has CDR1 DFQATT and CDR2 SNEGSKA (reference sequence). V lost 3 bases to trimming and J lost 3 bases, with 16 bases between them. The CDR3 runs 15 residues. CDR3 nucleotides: TGCAGTGCTAGTCGGGCAGGGGAAATGACAGATACGCAGTATTTT. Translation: CSASRAGEMTDTQYF.

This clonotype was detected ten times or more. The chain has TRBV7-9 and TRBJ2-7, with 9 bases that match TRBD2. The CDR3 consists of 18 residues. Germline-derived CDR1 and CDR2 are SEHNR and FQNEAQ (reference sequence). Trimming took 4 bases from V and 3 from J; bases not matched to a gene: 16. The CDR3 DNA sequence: TGTGCCAGCAGCTCCCGGAATGAGGTGCGGGAGGGAAACTACGAGCAGTACTTC. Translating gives CASSSRNEVREGNYEQYF.

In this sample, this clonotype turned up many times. The CDR3 loop reads CASSQAPQGAEQYF. CDR3 in DNA: TGTGCCAGCAGCCAAGCCCCACAGGGGGCCGAGCAGTACTTC. This chain links TRBV14 with TRBJ2-7; the match to TRBD1 covers 9 bases. The CDR3 length is 14 residues. V lost 1 base and J lost 6; bases outside the gene matches: 4. The germline V gene encodes CDR1 SGHDN and CDR2 FVKESK.

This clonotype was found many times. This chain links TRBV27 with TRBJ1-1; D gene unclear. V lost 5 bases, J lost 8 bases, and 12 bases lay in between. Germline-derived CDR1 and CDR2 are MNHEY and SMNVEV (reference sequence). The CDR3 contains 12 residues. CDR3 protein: CASSMGGAEAFF. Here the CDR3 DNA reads TGTGCCAGCAGTATGGGAGGTGCCGAAGCTTTCTTT.

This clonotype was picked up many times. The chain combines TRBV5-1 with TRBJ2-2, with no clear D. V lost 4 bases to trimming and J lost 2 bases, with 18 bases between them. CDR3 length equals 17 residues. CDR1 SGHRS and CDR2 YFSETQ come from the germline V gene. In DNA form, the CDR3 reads TGCGCCAGCAGCAGTACACCCCGGGCCTCCAACACCGGGGAGCTGTTTTTT. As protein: CASSSTPRASNTGELFF.

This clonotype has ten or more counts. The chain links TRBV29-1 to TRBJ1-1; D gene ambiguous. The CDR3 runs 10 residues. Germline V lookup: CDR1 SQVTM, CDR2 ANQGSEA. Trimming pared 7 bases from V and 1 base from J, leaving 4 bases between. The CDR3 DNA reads TGCAGCGGGTGGAACACTGAAGCTTTCTTT. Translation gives CSGWNTEAFF.

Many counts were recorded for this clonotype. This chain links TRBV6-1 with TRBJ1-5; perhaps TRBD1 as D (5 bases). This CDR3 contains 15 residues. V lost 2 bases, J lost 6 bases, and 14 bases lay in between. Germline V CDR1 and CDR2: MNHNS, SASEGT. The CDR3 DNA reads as TGTGCCAGCAGTGAATTACAGGCCGAAAGTCAGCCCCAGCATTTT. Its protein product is CASSELQAESQPQHF.

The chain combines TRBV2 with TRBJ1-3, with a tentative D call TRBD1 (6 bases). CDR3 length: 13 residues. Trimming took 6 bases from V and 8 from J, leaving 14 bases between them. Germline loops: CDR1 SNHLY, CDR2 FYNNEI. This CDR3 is CASSPTGPDTIYF. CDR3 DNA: TGTGCCAGCAGCCCCACAGGGCCGGACACCATATATTTT. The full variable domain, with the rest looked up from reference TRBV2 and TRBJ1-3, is EPEVTQTPSHQVTQMGQEVILRCVPISNHLYFYWYRQILGQKVEFLVSFYNNEISEKSEIFDDQFSVERPDGSNFTLKIRSTKLEDSAMYFCASSPTGPDTIYFGEGSWLTVV.

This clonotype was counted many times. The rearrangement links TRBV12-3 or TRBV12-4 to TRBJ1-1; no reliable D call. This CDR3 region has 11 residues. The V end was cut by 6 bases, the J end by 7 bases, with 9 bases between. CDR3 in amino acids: CASRGPGEAFF. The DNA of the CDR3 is TGTGCCAGCAGAGGACCGGGTGAAGCTTTCTTT.